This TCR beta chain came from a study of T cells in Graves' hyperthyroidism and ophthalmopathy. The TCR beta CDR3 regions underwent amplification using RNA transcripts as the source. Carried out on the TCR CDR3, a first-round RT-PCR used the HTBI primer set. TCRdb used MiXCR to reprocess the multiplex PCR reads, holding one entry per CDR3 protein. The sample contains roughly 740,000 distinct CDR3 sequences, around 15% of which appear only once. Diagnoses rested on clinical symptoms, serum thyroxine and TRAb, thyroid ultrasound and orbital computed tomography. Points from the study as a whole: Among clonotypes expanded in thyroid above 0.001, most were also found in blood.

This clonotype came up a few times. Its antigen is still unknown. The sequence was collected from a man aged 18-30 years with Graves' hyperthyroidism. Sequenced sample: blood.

The chain's CDR3 is CASSYGDYGYTF. In DNA form, the CDR3 reads TGTGCCAGCAGTTACGGGGACTATGGCTACACCTTC. This chain links TRBV6-6 with TRBJ1-2; D is uncertain. Germline V gene sequence: CDR1 MNHNY, CDR2 SVGAGI (reference sequence). The CDR3 runs to 12 residues. V lost 2 bases to trimming and J lost 3 bases, with 4 bases between them.